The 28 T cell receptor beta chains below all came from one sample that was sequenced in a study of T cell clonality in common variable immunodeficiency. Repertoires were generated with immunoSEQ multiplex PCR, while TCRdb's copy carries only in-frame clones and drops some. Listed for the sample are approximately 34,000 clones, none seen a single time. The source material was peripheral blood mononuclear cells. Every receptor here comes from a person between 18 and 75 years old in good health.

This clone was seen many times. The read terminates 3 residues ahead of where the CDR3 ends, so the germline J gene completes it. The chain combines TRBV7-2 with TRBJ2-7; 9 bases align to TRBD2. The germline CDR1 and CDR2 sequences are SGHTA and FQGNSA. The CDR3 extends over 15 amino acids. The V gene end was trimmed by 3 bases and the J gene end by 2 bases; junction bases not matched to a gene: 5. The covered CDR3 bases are TGTGCCAGCAGCTTCGCGCTAGCGGGAACCTACGAG. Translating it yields CASSFALAGTYE. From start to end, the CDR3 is CASSFALAGTYEQYF.

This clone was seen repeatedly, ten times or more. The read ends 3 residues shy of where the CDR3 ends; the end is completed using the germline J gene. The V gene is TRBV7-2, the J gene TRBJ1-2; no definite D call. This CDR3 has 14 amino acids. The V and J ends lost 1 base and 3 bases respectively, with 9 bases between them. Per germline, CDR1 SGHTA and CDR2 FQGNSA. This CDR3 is CASSLGVADYGYTF. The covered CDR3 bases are TGTGCCAGCAGCTTAGGGGTTGCGGACTATGGC.

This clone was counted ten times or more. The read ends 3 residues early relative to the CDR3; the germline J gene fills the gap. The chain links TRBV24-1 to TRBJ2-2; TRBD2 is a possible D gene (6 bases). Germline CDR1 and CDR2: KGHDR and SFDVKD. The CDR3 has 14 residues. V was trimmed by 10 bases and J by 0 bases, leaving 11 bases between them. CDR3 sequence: CATAGQANTGELFF. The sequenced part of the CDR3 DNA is TGTGCCACGGCGGGGCAAGCGAACACCGGGGAG.

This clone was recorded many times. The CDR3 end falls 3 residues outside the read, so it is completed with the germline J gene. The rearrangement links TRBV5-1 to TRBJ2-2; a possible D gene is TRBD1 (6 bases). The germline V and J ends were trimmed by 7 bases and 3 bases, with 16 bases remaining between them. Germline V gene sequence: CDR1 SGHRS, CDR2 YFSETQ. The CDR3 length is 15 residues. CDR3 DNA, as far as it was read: TGCGCCAGCCACAATGGGGGCGTGGACACCGGGGAG. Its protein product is CASHNGGVDTGE. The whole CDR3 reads CASHNGGVDTGELFF. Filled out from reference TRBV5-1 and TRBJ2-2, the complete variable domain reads KAGVTQTPRYLIKTRGQQVTLSCSPISGHRSVSWYQQTPGQGLQFLFEYFSETQRNKGNFPGRFSGRQFSNSRSEMNVSTLELGDSALYLCASHNGGVDTGELFFGEGSRLTVL.

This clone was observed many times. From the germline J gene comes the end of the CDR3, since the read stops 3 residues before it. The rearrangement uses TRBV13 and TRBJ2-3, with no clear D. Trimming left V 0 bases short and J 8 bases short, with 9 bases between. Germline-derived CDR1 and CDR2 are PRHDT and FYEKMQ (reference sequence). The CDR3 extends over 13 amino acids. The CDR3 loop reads CASSLGPSGTQYF. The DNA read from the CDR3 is TGTGCCAGCAGCTTAGGACCATCGGGTACG.

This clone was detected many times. The CDR3 protein is CSARPGGAYEQYF. CDR3 bases read: TGCAGTGCTAGACCGGGGGGGGCCTACGAG. The rearrangement links TRBV20-1 to TRBJ2-7; 8 bases match TRBD2. The DNA ends 3 residues before the CDR3 does, and the rest of the CDR3 is filled in from the germline J gene. Germline V lookup: CDR1 DFQATT, CDR2 SNEGSKA (reference sequence). The J segment lost 2 bases and the V segment lost 2 bases, leaving 2 bases of the junction unmatched. This CDR3 spans 13 amino acids.

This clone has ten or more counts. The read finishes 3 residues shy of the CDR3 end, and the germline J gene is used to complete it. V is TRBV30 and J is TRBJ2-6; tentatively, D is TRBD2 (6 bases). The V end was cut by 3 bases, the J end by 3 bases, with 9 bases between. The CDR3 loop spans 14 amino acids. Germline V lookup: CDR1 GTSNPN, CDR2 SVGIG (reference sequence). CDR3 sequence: CAWSAGGGANVLTF. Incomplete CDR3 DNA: TGTGCCTGGAGCGCCGGGGGTGGGGCCAACGTC.

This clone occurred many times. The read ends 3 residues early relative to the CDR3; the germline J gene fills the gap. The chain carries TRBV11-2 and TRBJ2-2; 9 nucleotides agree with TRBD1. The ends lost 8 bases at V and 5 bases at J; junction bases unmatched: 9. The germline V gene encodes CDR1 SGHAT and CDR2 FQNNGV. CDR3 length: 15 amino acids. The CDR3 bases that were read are TGTGCCAGCCGCGCCGGGACAGGGTGGACCGGGGAG. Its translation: CASRAGTGWTGE. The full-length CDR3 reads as CASRAGTGWTGELFF.

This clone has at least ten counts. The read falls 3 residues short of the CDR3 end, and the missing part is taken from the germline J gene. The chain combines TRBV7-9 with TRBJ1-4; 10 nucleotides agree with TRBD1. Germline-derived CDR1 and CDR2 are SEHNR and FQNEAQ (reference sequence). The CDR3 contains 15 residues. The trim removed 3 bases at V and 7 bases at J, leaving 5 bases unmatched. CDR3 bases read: TGTGCCAGCAGCTTCGGGACAGGGGAGGGTGAAAAA. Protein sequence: CASSFGTGEGEK. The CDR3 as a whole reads CASSFGTGEGEKLFF.

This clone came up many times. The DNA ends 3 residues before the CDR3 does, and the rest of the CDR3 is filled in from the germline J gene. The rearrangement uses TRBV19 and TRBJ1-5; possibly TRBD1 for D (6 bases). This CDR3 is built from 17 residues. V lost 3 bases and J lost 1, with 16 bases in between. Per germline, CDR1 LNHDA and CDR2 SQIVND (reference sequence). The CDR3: CASSIKLTGRSNQPQHF. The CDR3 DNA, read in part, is TGTGCCAGTAGTATTAAGCTAACAGGGAGGAGCAATCAGCCC.

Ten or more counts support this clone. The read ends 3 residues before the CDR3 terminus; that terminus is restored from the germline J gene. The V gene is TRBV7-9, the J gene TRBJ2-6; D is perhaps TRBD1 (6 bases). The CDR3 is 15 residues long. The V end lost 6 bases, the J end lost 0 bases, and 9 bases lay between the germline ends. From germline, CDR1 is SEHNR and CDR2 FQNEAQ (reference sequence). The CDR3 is CASSQGRSGANVLTF. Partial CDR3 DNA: TGTGCCAGCAGTCAGGGGCGCTCTGGGGCCAACGTC. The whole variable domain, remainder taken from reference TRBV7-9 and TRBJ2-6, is DTGVSQNPRHKITKRGQNVTFRCDPISEHNRLYWYRQTLGQGPEFLTYFQNEAQLEKSRLLSDRFSAERPKGSFSTLEIQRTEQGDSAMYLCASSQGRSGANVLTFGAGSRLTVL.

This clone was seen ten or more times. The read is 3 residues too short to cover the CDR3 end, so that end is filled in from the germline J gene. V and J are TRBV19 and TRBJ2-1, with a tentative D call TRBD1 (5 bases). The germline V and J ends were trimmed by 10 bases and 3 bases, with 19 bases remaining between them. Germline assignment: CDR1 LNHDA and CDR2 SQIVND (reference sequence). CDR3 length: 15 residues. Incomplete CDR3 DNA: TGTGCCATTCCGTATACGGGCAGGGACTACAATGAG. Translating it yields CAIPYTGRDYNE. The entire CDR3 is CAIPYTGRDYNEQFF.

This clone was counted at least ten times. The CDR3 here is CASSRNSFTGELFF. CDR3 DNA (partial): TGTGCCAGCAGCCGTAACAGTTTCACCGGGGAG. The J gene is TRBJ2-2, the V gene TRBV7-8, with D unresolved. The CDR3 goes on 3 residues after the read ends, and that part is filled in from the germline J gene. The germline V and J ends were trimmed by 5 bases and 4 bases, with 11 bases remaining between them. CDR1 is SGHVS, CDR2 FQNEAQ, per germline. This CDR3 has 14 residues.

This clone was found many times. The CDR3 DNA, read in part, is TGCAGTGCTAGAGAAATGCAGGGTCTCTACTACAATGAG. This codes for CSAREMQGLYYNE. The CDR3 in its entirety is CSAREMQGLYYNEQFF. J is TRBJ2-1 and V is TRBV20-1, with D tentatively TRBD1 (5 bases). Read data end 3 residues before the CDR3 end; the end is taken from the germline J gene. There are 16 residues in the CDR3. V gave up 0 bases and J gave up 3 bases, with 15 bases separating them. Germline V gene sequence: CDR1 DFQATT, CDR2 SNEGSKA (reference sequence).

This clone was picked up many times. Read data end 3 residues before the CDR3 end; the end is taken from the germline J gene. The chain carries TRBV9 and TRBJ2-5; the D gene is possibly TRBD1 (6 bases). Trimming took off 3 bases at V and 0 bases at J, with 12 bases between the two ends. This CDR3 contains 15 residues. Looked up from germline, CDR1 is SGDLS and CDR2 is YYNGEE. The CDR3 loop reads CASSGGLGYQETQYF. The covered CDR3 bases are TGTGCCAGCAGCGGGGGGCTGGGGTACCAAGAGACC.

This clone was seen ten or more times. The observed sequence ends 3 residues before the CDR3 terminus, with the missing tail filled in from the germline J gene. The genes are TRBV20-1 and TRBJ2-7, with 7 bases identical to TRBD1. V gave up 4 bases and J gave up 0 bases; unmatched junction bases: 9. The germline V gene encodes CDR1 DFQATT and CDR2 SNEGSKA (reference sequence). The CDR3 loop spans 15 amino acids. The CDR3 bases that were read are TGCAGTGCTAAAGACAGGGATTTAAGCTCCTACGAG. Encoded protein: CSAKDRDLSSYE. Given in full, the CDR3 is CSAKDRDLSSYEQYF.

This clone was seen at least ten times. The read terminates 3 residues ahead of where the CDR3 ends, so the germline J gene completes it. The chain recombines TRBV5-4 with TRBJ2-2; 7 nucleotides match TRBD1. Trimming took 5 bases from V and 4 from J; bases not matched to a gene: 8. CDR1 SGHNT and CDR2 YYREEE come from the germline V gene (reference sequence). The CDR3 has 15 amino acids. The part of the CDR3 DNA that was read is TGTGCCAGCAGGAATGACAGGGTGAGCACCGGGGAG. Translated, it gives CASRNDRVSTGE. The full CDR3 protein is CASRNDRVSTGELFF.

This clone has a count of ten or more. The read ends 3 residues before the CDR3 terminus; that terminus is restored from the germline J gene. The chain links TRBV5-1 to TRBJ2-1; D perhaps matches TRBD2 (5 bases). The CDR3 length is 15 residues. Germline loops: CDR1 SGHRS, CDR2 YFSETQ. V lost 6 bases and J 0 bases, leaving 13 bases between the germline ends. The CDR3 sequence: CASTSGGPSYNEQFF. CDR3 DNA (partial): TGCGCCAGCACCAGCGGCGGACCCTCCTACAATGAG.

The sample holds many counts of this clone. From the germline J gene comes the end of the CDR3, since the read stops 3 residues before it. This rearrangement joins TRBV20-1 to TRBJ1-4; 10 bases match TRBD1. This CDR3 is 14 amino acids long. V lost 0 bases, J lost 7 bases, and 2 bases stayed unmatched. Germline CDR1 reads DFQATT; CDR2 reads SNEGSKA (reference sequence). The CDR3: CSARDGTGVEKLFF. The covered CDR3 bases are TGCAGTGCTAGAGATGGGACAGGGGTTGAAAAA.

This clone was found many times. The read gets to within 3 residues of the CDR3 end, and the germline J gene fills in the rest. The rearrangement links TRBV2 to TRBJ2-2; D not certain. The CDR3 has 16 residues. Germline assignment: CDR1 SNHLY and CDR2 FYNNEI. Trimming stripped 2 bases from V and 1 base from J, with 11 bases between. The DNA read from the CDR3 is TGTGCCAGCAGTGAAACCCGCTTAGAGAACACCGGGGAG. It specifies CASSETRLENTGE. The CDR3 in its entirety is CASSETRLENTGELFF.

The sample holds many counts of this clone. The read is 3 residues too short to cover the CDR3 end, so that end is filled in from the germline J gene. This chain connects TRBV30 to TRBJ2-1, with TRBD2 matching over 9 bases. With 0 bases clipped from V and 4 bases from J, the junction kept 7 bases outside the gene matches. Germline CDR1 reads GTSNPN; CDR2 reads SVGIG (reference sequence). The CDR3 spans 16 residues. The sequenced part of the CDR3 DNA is TGTGCCTGGAGTGTACGATCTAGCGGGACTTACAATGAG. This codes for CAWSVRSSGTYNE. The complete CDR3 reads CAWSVRSSGTYNEQFF. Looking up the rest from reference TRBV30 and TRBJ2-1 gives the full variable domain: SQTIHQWPATLVQPVGSPLSLECTVEGTSNPNLYWYRQAAGRGLQLLFYSVGIGQISSEVPQNLSASRPQDRQFILSSKKLLLSDSGFYLCAWSVRSSGTYNEQFFGPGTRLTVL.

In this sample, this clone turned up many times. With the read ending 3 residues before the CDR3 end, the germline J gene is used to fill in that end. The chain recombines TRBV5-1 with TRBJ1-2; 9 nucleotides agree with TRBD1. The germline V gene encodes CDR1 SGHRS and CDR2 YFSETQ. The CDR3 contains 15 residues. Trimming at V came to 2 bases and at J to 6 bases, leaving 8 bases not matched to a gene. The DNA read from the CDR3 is TGCGCCAGCAGCTTACGGACAGGGGTCAATAATGGC. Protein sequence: CASSLRTGVNNG. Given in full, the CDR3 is CASSLRTGVNNGYTF.

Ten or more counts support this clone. The CDR3 DNA, read in part, is TGTGCCAGCAGCTTCTCAGGGACTAGAGGGGAGACC. This sequence encodes CASSFSGTRGET. In full, the CDR3 reads CASSFSGTRGETQYF. The V gene is TRBV7-9, the J gene TRBJ2-5; TRBD2 matches 8 bases. The read halts 3 residues ahead of the CDR3 end, with the missing end drawn from the germline J gene. The trim removed 3 bases at V and 5 bases at J, leaving 8 bases unmatched. The CDR3 loop spans 15 amino acids. Germline assignment: CDR1 SEHNR and CDR2 FQNEAQ (reference sequence).

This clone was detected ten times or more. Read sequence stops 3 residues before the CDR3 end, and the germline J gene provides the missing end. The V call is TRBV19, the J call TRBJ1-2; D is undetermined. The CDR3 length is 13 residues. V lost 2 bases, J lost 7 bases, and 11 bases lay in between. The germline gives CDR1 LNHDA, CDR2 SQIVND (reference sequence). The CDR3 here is CASSIQQPSGYTF. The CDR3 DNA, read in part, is TGTGCCAGTAGTATACAACAGCCGAGTGGC.

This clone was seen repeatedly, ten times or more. CDR3 DNA (partial): TGTGCCAGCAGCTTACCCGACAGGGGTAACTCTGAA. This codes for CASSLPDRGNSE. The entire CDR3 protein reads CASSLPDRGNSEAFF. The rearrangement joins TRBV7-9 to TRBJ1-1, with 8 bases identical to TRBD1. The read ends 3 residues shy of where the CDR3 ends; the end is completed using the germline J gene. Per the germline V gene, CDR1 is SEHNR and CDR2 is FQNEAQ (reference sequence). This CDR3 spans 15 amino acids. V shed 2 bases, J shed 6 bases, and the junction held 8 bases outside the gene matches.

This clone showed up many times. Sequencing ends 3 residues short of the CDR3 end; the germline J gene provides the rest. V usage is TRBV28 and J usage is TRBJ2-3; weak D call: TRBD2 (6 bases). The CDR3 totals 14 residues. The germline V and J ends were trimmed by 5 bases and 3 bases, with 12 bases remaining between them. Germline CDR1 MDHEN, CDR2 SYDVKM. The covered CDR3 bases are TGTGCCAGCAGTCGAGCGGGTTCGACAGATACG. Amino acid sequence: CASSRAGSTDT. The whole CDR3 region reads CASSRAGSTDTQYF.

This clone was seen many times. CDR3 in amino acids: CSARLNTDTQYF. The sequenced CDR3 bases are TGCAGTGCTAGACTAAACACAGATACG. The chain is built from TRBV20-1 and TRBJ2-3; D not certain. The read ends 3 residues early relative to the CDR3; the germline J gene fills the gap. CDR1 is DFQATT and CDR2 is SNEGSKA in the germline V gene (reference sequence). Trimming took off 2 bases at V and 2 bases at J, with 5 bases between the two ends. The CDR3 consists of 12 residues.

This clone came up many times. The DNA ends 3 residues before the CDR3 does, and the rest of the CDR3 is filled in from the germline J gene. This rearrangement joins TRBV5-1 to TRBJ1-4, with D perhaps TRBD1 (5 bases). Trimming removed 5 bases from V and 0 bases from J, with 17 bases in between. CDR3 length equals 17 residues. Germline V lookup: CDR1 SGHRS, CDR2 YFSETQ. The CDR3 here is CASSIPATDATNEKLFF. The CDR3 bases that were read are TGCGCCAGCAGTATACCGGCGACAGACGCAACTAATGAAAAA.